This T cell receptor beta chain was obtained from a study of regulatory T cells in long-lasting Graves disease. Points from the study as a whole: Lower TCR diversity was seen in persistent Graves' patients than in newly diagnosed ones. The persistent group shared 2,500 or so public clonotypes, more than the 966 shared by new patients.

Time point in this sample: newly diagnosed GD, antithyroid drugs for less than 3 months. PBMC RNA served as the TCR library source. This clonotype was recorded at least ten times. Its antigen remains unknown. Germline values: CDR1 SGHNT, CDR2 YENEEA. The V and J ends lost 9 bases and 5 bases respectively, with 13 bases between them. This CDR3 has 12 residues. CDR3-region Arm-PCR and iRepertoire HTBI primers produced the TCR beta libraries. TCRdb redid the calling of the multiplex PCR reads with MiXCR, one entry per CDR3 protein. This table has approximately 300,000 distinct CDR3 sequences, 15% to 20% appearing once.

Material: peripheral blood mononuclear cells (PBMCs), obtained at new diagnosis, from a patient treated with antithyroid drugs. The receptor's source is a female donor with Graves disease. This chain connects TRBV11-3 to TRBJ2-5, with unresolved D. The CDR3 protein is CASMTNGETQYF. Written as DNA, the CDR3 is TGTGCCAGTATGACGAACGGGGAGACCCAGTACTTC.